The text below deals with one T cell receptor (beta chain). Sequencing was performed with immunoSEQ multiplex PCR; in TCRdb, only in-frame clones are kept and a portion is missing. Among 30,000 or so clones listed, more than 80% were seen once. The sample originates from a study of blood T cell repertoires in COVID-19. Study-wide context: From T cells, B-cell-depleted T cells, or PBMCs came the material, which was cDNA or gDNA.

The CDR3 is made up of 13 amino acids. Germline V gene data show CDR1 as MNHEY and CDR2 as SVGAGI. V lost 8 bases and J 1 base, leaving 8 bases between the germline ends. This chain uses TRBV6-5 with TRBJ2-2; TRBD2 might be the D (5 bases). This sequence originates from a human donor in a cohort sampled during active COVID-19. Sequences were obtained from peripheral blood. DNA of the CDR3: TGTGCCAGCGATCGGGGGAACACCGGGGAGCTGTTTTTT. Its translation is CASDRGNTGELFF.